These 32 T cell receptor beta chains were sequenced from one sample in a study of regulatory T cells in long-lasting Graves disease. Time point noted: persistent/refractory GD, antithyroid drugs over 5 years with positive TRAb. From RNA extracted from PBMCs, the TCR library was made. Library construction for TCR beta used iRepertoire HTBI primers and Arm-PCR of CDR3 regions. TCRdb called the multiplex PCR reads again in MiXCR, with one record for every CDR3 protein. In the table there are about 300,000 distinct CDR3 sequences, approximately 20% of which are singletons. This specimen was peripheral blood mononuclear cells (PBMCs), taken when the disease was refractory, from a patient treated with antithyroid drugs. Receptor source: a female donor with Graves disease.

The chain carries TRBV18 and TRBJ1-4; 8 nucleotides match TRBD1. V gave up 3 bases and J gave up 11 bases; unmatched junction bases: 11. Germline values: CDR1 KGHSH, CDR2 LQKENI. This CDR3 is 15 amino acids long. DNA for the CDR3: TGTGCCAGCTCACCGAGAGGAGGACAGGGCGAGAAACTGTTTTTT. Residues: CASSPRGGQGEKLFF. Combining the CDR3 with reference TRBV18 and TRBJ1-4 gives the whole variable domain NAGVMQNPRHLVRRRGQEARLRCSPMKGHSHVYWYRQLPEEGLKFMVYLQKENIIDESGMPKERFSAEFPKEGPSILRIQQVVRGDSAAYFCASSPRGGQGEKLFFGSGTQLSVL.

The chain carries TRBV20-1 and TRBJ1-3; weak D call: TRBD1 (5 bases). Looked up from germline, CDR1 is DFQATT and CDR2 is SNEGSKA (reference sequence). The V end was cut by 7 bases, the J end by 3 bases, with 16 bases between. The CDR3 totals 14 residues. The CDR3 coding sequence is TGCAGTGTAGTCTCGAGAGGGGATGGAAACACCATATATTTT. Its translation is CSVVSRGDGNTIYF.

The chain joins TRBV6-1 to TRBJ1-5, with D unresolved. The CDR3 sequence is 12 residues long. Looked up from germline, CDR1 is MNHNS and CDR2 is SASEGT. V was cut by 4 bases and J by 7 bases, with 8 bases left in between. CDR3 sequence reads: CASSGLSQPQHF. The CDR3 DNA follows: TGTGCCAGCAGTGGATTGAGCCAGCCCCAGCATTTT.

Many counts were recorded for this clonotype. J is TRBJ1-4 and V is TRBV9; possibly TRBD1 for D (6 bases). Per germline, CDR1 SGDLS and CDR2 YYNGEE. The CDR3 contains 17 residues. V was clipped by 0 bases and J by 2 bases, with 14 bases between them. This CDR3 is CASSVGTGGNTNEKLFF. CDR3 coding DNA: TGTGCCAGCAGCGTAGGAACGGGGGGCAACACTAATGAAAAACTGTTTTTT.

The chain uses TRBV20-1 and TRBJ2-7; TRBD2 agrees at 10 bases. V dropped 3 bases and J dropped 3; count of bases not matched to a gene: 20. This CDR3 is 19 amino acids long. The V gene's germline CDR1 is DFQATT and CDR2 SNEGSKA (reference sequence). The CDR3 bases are TGCAGTGCTAGGATTCGTAGCGGGAGGCACACCCAAGGGGGCTACGAGCAGTACTTC. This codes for CSARIRSGRHTQGGYEQYF.

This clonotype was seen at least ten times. The CDR3 nucleotides read TGTGCCAGCAGCTTAAGAAGGGGACTAGCGGGAGGCAGGGGAGAGACCCAGTACTTC. Translation gives CASSLRRGLAGGRGETQYF. The chain combines TRBV7-3 with TRBJ2-5, with 15 nucleotides matching TRBD2. Trimming at V came to 1 base and at J to 4 bases, leaving 10 bases not matched to a gene. The CDR3 length is 19 residues. CDR1 and CDR2 (germline): SGHTA, FQGTGA. The variable domain in full, completed from reference TRBV7-3 and TRBJ2-5, reads GAGVSQTPSNKVTEKGKYVELRCDPISGHTALYWYRQSLGQGPEFLIYFQGTGAADDSGLPNDRFFAVRPEGSVSTLKIQRTERGDSAVYLCASSLRRGLAGGRGETQYFGPGTRLLVL.

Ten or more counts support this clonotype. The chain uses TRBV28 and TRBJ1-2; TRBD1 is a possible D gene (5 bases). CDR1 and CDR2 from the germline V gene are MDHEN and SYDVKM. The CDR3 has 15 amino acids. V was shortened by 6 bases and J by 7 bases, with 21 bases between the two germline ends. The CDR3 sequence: CASRPREGRTPGYTF. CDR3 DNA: TGTGCCAGCAGACCGCGCGAGGGGCGTACTCCTGGCTACACCTTC.

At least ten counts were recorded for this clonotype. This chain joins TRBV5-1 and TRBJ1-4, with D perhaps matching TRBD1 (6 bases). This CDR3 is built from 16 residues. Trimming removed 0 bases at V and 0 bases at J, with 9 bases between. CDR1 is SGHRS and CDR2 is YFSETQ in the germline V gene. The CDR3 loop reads CASSLAGDATNEKLFF. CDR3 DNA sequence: TGCGCCAGCAGCTTGGCAGGGGACGCAACTAATGAAAAACTGTTTTTT.

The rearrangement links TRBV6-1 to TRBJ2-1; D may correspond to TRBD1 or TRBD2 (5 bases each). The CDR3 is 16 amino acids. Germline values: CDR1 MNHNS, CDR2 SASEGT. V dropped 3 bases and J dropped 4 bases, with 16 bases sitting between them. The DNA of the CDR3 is TGTGCCAGCAGTGAGCAACAGGTCGGGGTATACAATGAGCAGTTCTTC. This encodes CASSEQQVGVYNEQFF.

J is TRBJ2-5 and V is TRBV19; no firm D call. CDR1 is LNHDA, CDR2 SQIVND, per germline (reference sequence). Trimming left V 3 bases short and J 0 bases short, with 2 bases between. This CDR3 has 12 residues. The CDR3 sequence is CASSIYQETQYF. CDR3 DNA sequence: TGTGCCAGTAGTATTTACCAAGAGACCCAGTACTTC.

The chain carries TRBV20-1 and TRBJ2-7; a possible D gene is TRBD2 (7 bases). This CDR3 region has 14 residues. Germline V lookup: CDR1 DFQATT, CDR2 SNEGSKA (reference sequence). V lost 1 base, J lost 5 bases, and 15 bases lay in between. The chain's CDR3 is CSARGGGQGHEQYF. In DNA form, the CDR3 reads TGCAGTGCTAGAGGGGGGGGGCAGGGCCACGAGCAGTACTTC.

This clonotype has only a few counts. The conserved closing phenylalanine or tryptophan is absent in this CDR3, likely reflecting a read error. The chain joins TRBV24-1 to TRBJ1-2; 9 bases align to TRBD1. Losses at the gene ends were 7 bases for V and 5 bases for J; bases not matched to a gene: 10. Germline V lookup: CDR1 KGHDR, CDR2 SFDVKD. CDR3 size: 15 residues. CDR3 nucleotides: TGTGCCACCAGCGCCGGGACAGGGACATCTTATGGCTACACCTCC. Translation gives CATSAGTGTSYGYTS.

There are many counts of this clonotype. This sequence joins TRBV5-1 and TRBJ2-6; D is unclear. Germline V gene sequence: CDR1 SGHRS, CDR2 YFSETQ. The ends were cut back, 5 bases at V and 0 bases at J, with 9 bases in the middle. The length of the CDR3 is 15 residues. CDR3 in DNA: TGCGCCAGCAGGGTATCCCCCTCTGGGGCCAACGTCCTGACTTTC. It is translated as CASRVSPSGANVLTF. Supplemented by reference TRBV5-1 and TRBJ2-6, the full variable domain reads KAGVTQTPRYLIKTRGQQVTLSCSPISGHRSVSWYQQTPGQGLQFLFEYFSETQRNKGNFPGRFSGRQFSNSRSEMNVSTLELGDSALYLCASRVSPSGANVLTFGAGSRLTVL.

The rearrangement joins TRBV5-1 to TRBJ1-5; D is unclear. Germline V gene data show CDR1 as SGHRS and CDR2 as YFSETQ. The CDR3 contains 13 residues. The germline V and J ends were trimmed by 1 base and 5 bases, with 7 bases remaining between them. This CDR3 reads CASSLLSDQPQHF. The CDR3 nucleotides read TGCGCCAGCAGCTTGTTATCCGATCAGCCCCAGCATTTT.

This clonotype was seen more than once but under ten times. The CDR3 here is CASSYLPENTEAFF. Here the CDR3 DNA reads TGTGCCAGCAGTTATTTGCCCGAGAACACTGAAGCTTTCTTT. This rearrangement joins TRBV28 to TRBJ1-1; unclear D gene. Per germline, CDR1 MDHEN and CDR2 SYDVKM. V was shortened by 4 bases and J by 1 base, with 10 bases between the two germline ends. This CDR3 is 14 amino acids long.

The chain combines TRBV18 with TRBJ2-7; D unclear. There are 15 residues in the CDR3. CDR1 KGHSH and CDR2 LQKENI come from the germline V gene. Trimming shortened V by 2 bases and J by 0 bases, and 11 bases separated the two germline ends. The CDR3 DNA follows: TGTGCCAGCTCACCAGGGGTCTCCAGCTCCTACGAGCAGTACTTC. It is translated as CASSPGVSSSYEQYF.

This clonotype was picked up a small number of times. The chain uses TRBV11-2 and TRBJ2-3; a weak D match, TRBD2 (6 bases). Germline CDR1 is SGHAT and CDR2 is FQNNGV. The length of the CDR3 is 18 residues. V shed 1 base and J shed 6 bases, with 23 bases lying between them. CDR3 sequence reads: CASSLGSDVARGRDTQYF. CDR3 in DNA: TGTGCCAGCAGCTTAGGGTCGGATGTGGCCAGAGGGAGGGATACGCAGTATTTT. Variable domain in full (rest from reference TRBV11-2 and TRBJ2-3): EAGVAQSPRYKIIEKRQSVAFWCNPISGHATLYWYQQILGQGPKLLIQFQNNGVVDDSQLPKDRFSAERLKGVDSTLKIQPAKLEDSAVYLCASSLGSDVARGRDTQYFGPGTRLTVL.

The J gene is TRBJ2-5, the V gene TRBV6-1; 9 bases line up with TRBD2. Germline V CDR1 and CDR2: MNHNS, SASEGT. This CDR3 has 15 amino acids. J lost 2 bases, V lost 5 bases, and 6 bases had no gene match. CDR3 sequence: CASSKLAGLQETQYF. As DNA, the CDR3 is TGTGCCAGCAGTAAGCTAGCGGGACTTCAAGAGACCCAGTACTTC.

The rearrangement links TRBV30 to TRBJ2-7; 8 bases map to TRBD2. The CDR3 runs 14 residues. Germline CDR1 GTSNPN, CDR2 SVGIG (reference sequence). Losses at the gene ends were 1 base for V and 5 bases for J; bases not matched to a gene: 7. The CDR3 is CAWSGETSAHEQYF. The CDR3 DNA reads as TGTGCCTGGAGTGGAGAGACTAGCGCTCACGAGCAGTACTTC.

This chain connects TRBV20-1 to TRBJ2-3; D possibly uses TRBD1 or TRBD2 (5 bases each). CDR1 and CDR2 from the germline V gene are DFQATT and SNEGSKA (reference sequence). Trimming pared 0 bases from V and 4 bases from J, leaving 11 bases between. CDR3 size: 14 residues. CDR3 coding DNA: TGCAGTGCTAGAGAGATAGGGACCGCAGATACGCAGTATTTT. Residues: CSAREIGTADTQYF.

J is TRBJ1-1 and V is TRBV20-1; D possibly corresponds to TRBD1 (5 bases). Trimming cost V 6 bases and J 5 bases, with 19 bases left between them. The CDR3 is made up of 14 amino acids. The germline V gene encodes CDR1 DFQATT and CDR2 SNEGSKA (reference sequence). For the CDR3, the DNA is TGCAGTGCGCTACCCACATCCTGGGGGACTGAAGCTTTCTTT. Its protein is CSALPTSWGTEAFF.

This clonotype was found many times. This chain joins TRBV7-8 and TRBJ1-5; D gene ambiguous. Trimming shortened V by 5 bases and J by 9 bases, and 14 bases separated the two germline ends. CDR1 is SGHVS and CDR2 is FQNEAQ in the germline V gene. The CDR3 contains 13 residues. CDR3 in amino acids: CASSPSTASPQHF. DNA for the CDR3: TGTGCCAGCAGCCCCTCCACAGCGTCGCCCCAGCATTTT.

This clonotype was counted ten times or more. The CDR3, as DNA: TGTGCCAGCAGGACAGGACAGATGGGGGAGCAGTACTTC. Its translation is CASRTGQMGEQYF. The rearrangement links TRBV28 to TRBJ2-7; D is possibly TRBD1 (6 bases). V was pared by 6 bases and J by 7 bases, with 16 bases between. In germline, CDR1 is MDHEN, CDR2 SYDVKM. The CDR3 covers 13 residues.

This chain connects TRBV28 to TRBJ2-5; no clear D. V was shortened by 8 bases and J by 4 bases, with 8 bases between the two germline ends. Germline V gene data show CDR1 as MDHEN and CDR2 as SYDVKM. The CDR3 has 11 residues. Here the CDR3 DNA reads TGTGCCAGCCAAGTTGGAGAGACCCAGTACTTC. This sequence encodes CASQVGETQYF.

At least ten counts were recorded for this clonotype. The CDR3 loop is CASSQGLAGTYEQYF. CDR3 in DNA: TGTGCCAGCAGCCAAGGCCTAGCGGGGACCTACGAGCAGTACTTC. The chain employs TRBV3-1 and TRBJ2-7; 9 bases match TRBD2. The junction had 3 bases not matched to a gene; V was cut back by 1 base and J by 2 bases. This CDR3 contains 15 residues. Germline values: CDR1 LGHDT, CDR2 YNNKEL (reference sequence).

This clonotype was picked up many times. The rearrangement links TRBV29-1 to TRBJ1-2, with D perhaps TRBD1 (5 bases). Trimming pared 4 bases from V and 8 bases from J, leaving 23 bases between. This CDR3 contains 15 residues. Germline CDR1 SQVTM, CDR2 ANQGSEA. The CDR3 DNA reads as TGCAGCGTTGTCTGGAGAACCCGGGACGCAAACGGCTACACCTTC. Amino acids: CSVVWRTRDANGYTF.

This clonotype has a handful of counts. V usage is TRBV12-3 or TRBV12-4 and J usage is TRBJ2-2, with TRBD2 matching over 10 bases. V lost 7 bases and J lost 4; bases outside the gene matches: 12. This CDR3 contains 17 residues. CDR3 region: CASTSPASGSSTGELFF. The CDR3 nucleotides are TGTGCCAGCACCAGCCCGGCTAGCGGGAGCTCCACCGGGGAGCTGTTTTTT.

This chain's CDR3 is CASSTDRGGETQYF. DNA for the CDR3: TGTGCCAGTAGTACAGACAGGGGAGGGGAGACCCAGTACTTC. The chain combines TRBV19 with TRBJ2-5, with D possibly being TRBD1 (8 bases). Per germline, CDR1 LNHDA and CDR2 SQIVND (reference sequence). The CDR3 totals 14 residues. The V and J ends lost 4 bases and 5 bases respectively, with 14 bases between them.

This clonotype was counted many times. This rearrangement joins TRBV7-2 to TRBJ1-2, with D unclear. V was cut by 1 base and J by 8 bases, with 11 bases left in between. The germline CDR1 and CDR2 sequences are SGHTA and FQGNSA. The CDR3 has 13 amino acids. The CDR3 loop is CASSLVAESGYTF. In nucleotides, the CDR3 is TGTGCCAGCAGCTTAGTTGCCGAGTCCGGCTACACCTTC.

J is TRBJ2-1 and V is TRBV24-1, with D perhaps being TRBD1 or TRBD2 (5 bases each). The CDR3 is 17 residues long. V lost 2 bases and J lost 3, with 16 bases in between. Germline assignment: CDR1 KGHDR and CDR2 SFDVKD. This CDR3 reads CATSDSNSWGFYNEQFF. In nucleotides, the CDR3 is TGTGCCACCAGTGATTCGAACAGCTGGGGGTTCTACAATGAGCAGTTCTTC.

The CDR3 region is CASSLASGTGANVLTF. DNA of the CDR3: TGTGCCAGCAGCCTGGCTAGCGGGACTGGGGCCAACGTCCTGACTTTC. The genes are TRBV7-9 and TRBJ2-6, with 9 positions matching TRBD2. The CDR3 is 16 residues long. J gave up 2 bases and V 5 bases, and 4 bases lay outside the gene matches. Per germline, CDR1 SEHNR and CDR2 FQNEAQ (reference sequence).

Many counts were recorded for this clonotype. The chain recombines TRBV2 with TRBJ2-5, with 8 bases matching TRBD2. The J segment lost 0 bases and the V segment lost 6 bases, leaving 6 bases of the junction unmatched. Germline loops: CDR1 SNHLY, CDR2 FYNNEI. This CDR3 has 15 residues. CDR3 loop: CASSGTSGNQETQYF. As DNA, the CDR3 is TGTGCCAGCAGCGGTACTAGCGGAAACCAAGAGACCCAGTACTTC.